These 24 T cell receptor beta chains came from one sample sequenced in a study of cytomegalovirus exposure and HLA in healthy donors. In the PCR, 60 Vbeta and 13 Jbeta primers were used. Sequencing was performed with immunoSEQ multiplex PCR; in TCRdb, only in-frame clones are kept and a portion is missing. The data contain about 110,000 clones, 65% to 75% of them seen just once; the ten biggest clones take up 2.8%. Material for sequencing was PBMCs. The source is a female donor in good health and CMV-seronegative.

The chain uses TRBV7-6 and TRBJ2-7; tentatively, D is TRBD1 (6 bases). Germline-derived CDR1 and CDR2 are SGHVS and FNYEAQ. Deletions cut 0 bases from V and 5 bases from J, with 11 bases between. The CDR3 is 14 residues long. CDR3 protein: CASSLALSGDEQYF. For the CDR3, the DNA is TGTGCCAGCAGCTTAGCTTTATCAGGGGACGAGCAGTACTTC.

The V gene is TRBV19, the J gene TRBJ2-3, with 14 bases matching TRBD2. V lost 5 bases, J lost 5 bases, and 12 bases stayed unmatched. Germline CDR1 reads LNHDA; CDR2 reads SQIVND (reference sequence). This CDR3 comprises 18 residues. CDR3 nucleotides: TGTGCCAGTAGTGCCCGCCCCGGGACTAGCGGGAGTGAAGATACGCAGTATTTT. Residues: CASSARPGTSGSEDTQYF.

The chain is built from TRBV6-4 and TRBJ2-2; 8 bases match TRBD1. V lost 3 bases to trimming and J lost 6 bases; unmatched junction nucleotides: 9. This CDR3 comprises 16 residues. Germline loops: CDR1 MRHNA, CDR2 SNTAGT. CDR3 residues: CASSERRTGRPGELFF. CDR3 sequence (DNA): TGTGCCAGCAGTGAGCGAAGGACAGGGAGGCCCGGGGAGCTGTTTTTT.

This clone has more than one count but fewer than ten. The chain couples TRBV19 to TRBJ1-2; 7 bases are a match to TRBD1. The germline CDR1 and CDR2 sequences are LNHDA and SQIVND (reference sequence). V shed 6 bases and J 2 bases; nucleotides not matched to a gene: 3. This CDR3 spans 13 amino acids. The CDR3 region has the DNA TGTGCCAGTAGCAAGGACAGGAACTATGGCTACACCTTC. The encoded protein is CASSKDRNYGYTF.

This clone has a count of ten or more. V and J are TRBV5-5 and TRBJ1-5; TRBD1 might be the D (5 bases). Per germline, CDR1 SGHKS and CDR2 YYEKEE (reference sequence). This CDR3 has 15 residues. The V and J ends lost 4 bases and 2 bases respectively, with 13 bases between them. CDR3 sequence (DNA): TGTGCCAGCAGCACCCAGGGTATCGGCAATCAGCCCCAGCATTTT. Translating it yields CASSTQGIGNQPQHF.

V gene TRBV27 combines with J gene TRBJ2-7; D uncertain. Germline V lookup: CDR1 MNHEY, CDR2 SMNVEV (reference sequence). This CDR3 comprises 13 residues. The ends were cut back, 4 bases at V and 2 bases at J, with 9 bases in the middle. The CDR3 DNA reads TGTGCCAGCAGTTCGGGTTTCGCCTACGAGCAGTACTTC. Protein sequence: CASSSGFAYEQYF.

This chain joins TRBV11-2 and TRBJ1-3; D might be TRBD1 (5 bases). The CDR3 consists of 14 residues. Germline V CDR1 and CDR2: SGHAT, FQNNGV. V lost 6 bases to trimming and J lost 4 bases, with 13 bases between them. The DNA of the CDR3 is TGTGCCAGCAGTCGGGGGGTAGCGGGAAACACCATATATTTT. Translation gives CASSRGVAGNTIYF.

This clone occurred a few times. The same CDR3 also results from other DNA sequences found in this sample. This sequence joins TRBV9 and TRBJ2-1; 8 bases are a match to TRBD2. The CDR3 loop spans 18 amino acids. The junction had 12 bases not matched to a gene; V was cut back by 0 bases and J by 4 bases. Looked up from germline, CDR1 is SGDLS and CDR2 is YYNGEE. The CDR3 DNA is TGTGCCAGCAGCGTAGGAATGTCGGGAGGGCCATCATACAATGAGCAGTTCTTC. Its translation is CASSVGMSGGPSYNEQFF.

This chain joins TRBV5-1 and TRBJ2-3; D may be TRBD2 (6 bases). V lost 7 bases to trimming and J lost 0 bases, with 15 bases between them. Germline V gives CDR1 SGHRS, CDR2 YFSETQ. The CDR3 has 15 amino acids. The CDR3 nucleotides are TGCGCCAGCCAAGGTGGGGGGATGAGCACAGATACGCAGTATTTT. Its translation: CASQGGGMSTDTQYF.

This clone was recorded once. The chain joins TRBV2 to TRBJ1-1; possibly TRBD1 for D (6 bases). V lost 6 bases and J 6 bases, leaving 14 bases between the germline ends. There are 13 residues in the CDR3. Germline CDR1 reads SNHLY; CDR2 reads FYNNEI. CDR3 DNA sequence: TGTGCCAGCAGCGCTACAGGGATCGCTGAAGCTTTCTTT. Translating gives CASSATGIAEAFF.

This clone was seen more than once but under ten times. CDR3 coding DNA: TGTGCCATCAGAGTGAGGGAAGATTCACCCCTCCACTTT. Amino acid sequence: CAIRVREDSPLHF. The chain uses TRBV10-3 and TRBJ1-6, with D unresolved. The CDR3 is 13 amino acids. Per the germline V gene, CDR1 is ENHRY and CDR2 is SYGVKD. V was pared by 6 bases and J by 8 bases, with 11 bases between.

The chain carries TRBV11-2 and TRBJ1-1; D perhaps matches TRBD1 (5 bases). In germline, CDR1 is SGHAT, CDR2 FQNNGV. Trimming took 5 bases from V and 3 from J, leaving 13 bases between them. The CDR3 contains 14 residues. In nucleotides, the CDR3 is TGTGCCAGCAGCGTCTCGGGGGGGGACACTGAAGCTTTCTTT. Its translation is CASSVSGGDTEAFF.

The chain couples TRBV9 to TRBJ1-6; 7 positions match TRBD1. After removal of 0 bases from V and 7 bases from J, the junction contained 1 base not matched to a gene. The germline CDR1 and CDR2 sequences are SGDLS and YYNGEE. CDR3 size: 14 residues. Here the CDR3 reads CASSVGDRNSPLHF. As DNA, the CDR3 is TGTGCCAGCAGCGTAGGGGACAGAAATTCACCCCTCCACTTT.

The chain employs TRBV7-2 and TRBJ1-5; a weak D match, TRBD1 (6 bases). The length of the CDR3 is 15 residues. The germline V and J ends were trimmed by 0 bases and 3 bases, with 9 bases remaining between them. Germline lookup yields CDR1 SGHTA and CDR2 FQGNSA. CDR3 in amino acids: CASSLAGGDNQPQHF. The CDR3 coding sequence is TGTGCCAGCAGCTTAGCAGGGGGAGACAATCAGCCCCAGCATTTT. Full variable domain (outside the CDR3, taken from reference TRBV7-2 and TRBJ1-5): GAGVSQSPSNKVTEKGKDVELRCDPISGHTALYWYRQSLGQGLEFLIYFQGNSAPDKSGLPSDRFSAERTGGSVSTLTIQRTQQEDSAVYLCASSLAGGDNQPQHFGDGTRLSIL.

The sample holds a few counts of this clone. This chain connects TRBV6-1 to TRBJ2-1; 10 bases align to TRBD2. Germline assignment: CDR1 MNHNS and CDR2 SASEGT. V was pared by 8 bases and J by 1 base, with 5 bases of the junction left unmatched. The CDR3 runs to 15 residues. The CDR3 bases are TGTGCCAGCGACCCACTAGCGGGATCCTACAATGAGCAGTTCTTC. Translated: CASDPLAGSYNEQFF.

This sequence joins TRBV18 and TRBJ2-1, with a possible D match to TRBD2 (6 bases). This CDR3 comprises 13 residues. The ends were cut back, 2 bases at V and 10 bases at J, with 12 bases in the middle. CDR1 and CDR2 (germline): KGHSH, LQKENI. CDR3 sequence reads: CASSPGVGGEQFF. Here the CDR3 DNA reads TGTGCCAGCTCACCAGGAGTGGGAGGCGAGCAGTTCTTC.

The chain couples TRBV13 to TRBJ2-5; TRBD1 might be the D (6 bases). The germline CDR1 and CDR2 sequences are PRHDT and FYEKMQ (reference sequence). Deletions cut 5 bases from V and 4 bases from J, with 17 bases between. The length of the CDR3 is 15 residues. CDR3 bases: TGTGCCAGCAGCCCCGAGGGACAAGGACGAGAGACCCAGTACTTC. Protein: CASSPEGQGRETQYF.

The CDR3 loop is CASSFAGANVLTF. Written as DNA, the CDR3 is TGTGCCAGCAGCTTCGCTGGGGCCAACGTCCTGACTTTC. The V call is TRBV5-4, the J call TRBJ2-6; D not certain. This CDR3 contains 13 residues. CDR1 and CDR2 (germline): SGHNT, YYREEE (reference sequence). Trimming took 2 bases from V and 2 from J, leaving 2 bases between them.

The V and J genes are TRBV7-3 and TRBJ2-1, with 11 positions matching TRBD2. Per germline, CDR1 SGHTA and CDR2 FQGTGA. The CDR3 loop spans 13 amino acids. V lost 4 bases, J lost 10 bases, and 3 bases stayed unmatched. CDR3 sequence: CASSSRTSGEQFF. CDR3 sequence (DNA): TGTGCCAGCAGCTCTAGGACTAGCGGGGAGCAGTTCTTC.

This chain links TRBV27 with TRBJ1-4, with 9 bases fitting TRBD1. In germline, CDR1 is MNHEY, CDR2 SMNVEV (reference sequence). V trimming: 5 bases; J trimming: 2 bases; junction bases outside the gene matches: 6. The CDR3 covers 16 residues. CDR3 region: CASSPNRGHTNEKLFF. DNA for the CDR3: TGTGCCAGCAGTCCCAACAGGGGGCATACTAATGAAAAACTGTTTTTT.

This chain joins TRBV7-8 and TRBJ2-2; the match to TRBD2 covers 7 bases. CDR1 and CDR2 (germline): SGHVS, FQNEAQ. Trimming took 5 bases from V and 2 from J; bases not matched to a gene: 5. The CDR3 is 15 residues long. CDR3 protein: CASSTGTTNTGELFF. CDR3 DNA: TGTGCCAGCAGCACCGGGACTACAAACACCGGGGAGCTGTTTTTT.

The chain has TRBV6-5 and TRBJ1-1; no clear D gene. Trimming took 7 bases from V and 2 from J, leaving 8 bases between them. The CDR3 covers 12 residues. The germline V gene has CDR1 MNHEY and CDR2 SVGAGI. CDR3 in DNA: TGTGCCAGCACAGGCGATAACACTGAAGCTTTCTTT. It is translated as CASTGDNTEAFF.

This clone was counted a few times. The chain has TRBV5-5 and TRBJ2-7; 7 bases map to TRBD2. Unmatched junction bases numbered 10, after V lost 1 base and J lost 6 bases. CDR1 and CDR2 from the germline V gene are SGHKS and YYEKEE (reference sequence). The CDR3 covers 15 residues. For the CDR3, the DNA is TGTGCCAGCAGCTTGTATGGCGGGAGTGCCAGCGAGCAGTACTTC. Residues: CASSLYGGSASEQYF.

This clone was picked up a small number of times. The chain uses TRBV11-2 and TRBJ2-6; D remains ambiguous. With 1 base removed from V and 3 bases from J, the gap between germline ends came to 7 bases. CDR3 length: 15 residues. Germline CDR1 is SGHAT and CDR2 is FQNNGV. The CDR3 loop reads CASSLARVGANVLTF. CDR3 nucleotides: TGTGCCAGCAGCTTAGCCCGGGTTGGGGCCAACGTCCTGACTTTC.